What follows are 15 T cell receptor beta chains derived from one specimen sequenced in a study of T cells expressing NK-cell markers. TCRdb re-called the 5' RACE reads; one entry per CDR3 protein, DNA not given. The sample includes 550,000 to 600,000 distinct CDR3 sequences. Sequencing was performed on blood T cells: a sorted CD56 or NKG2C T cell subset, CD4+ or CD8+ T cells, or bulk PBMC T cells (not recorded which). These TCRs come from a man aged 18 to 30 in good health.

The V gene is TRBV6-2 or TRBV6-3, the J gene TRBJ2-1; TCRdb's D gene call, TRBD2, goes unchecked for lack of DNA. The CDR3 loop spans 17 amino acids. In germline, CDR1 is MNHEY, CDR2 SVGEGT. CDR3 sequence: CASSRESGRLSYNEQFF.

The chain recombines TRBV5-1 with TRBJ2-5; as DNA is missing, the TRBD1 call by TCRdb cannot be tested. Germline V gene sequence: CDR1 SGHRS, CDR2 YFSETQ. This CDR3 has 18 residues. This CDR3 reads CASSLAGRGVGVQETQYF.

V and J are TRBV29-1 and TRBJ2-7; the D call of TRBD1 rests on TCRdb alone, since no DNA is present to check it. The CDR3 is 11 residues long. The germline V gene encodes CDR1 SQVTM and CDR2 ANQGSEA. The CDR3: CSVDAGEQQYF.

This chain links TRBV4-3 with TRBJ2-7; the D call from TCRdb, TRBD1, cannot be confirmed without DNA. In germline, CDR1 is LGHNA, CDR2 YSLEER. The CDR3 spans 14 residues. CDR3 sequence: CASSRGPGRDEQYF.

The V gene is TRBV6-1, the J gene TRBJ1-1; TCRdb selects TRBD1, and the lack of DNA leaves this call unchecked. The germline CDR1 and CDR2 sequences are MNHNS and SASEGT. The CDR3 totals 15 residues. The CDR3 loop is CASTGTGLMNTEAFF.

The V and J genes are TRBV14 and TRBJ1-1; TCRdb selects TRBD1, and the lack of DNA leaves this call unchecked. Germline V gene sequence: CDR1 SGHDN, CDR2 FVKESK. The CDR3 runs 13 residues. This CDR3 reads CASSQAQGSEAFF.

This chain links TRBV4-2 with TRBJ2-1; TCRdb's D gene call, TRBD2, goes unchecked for lack of DNA. CDR1 is LGHNA and CDR2 is YNFKEQ in the germline V gene. The CDR3 sequence is 20 residues long. The CDR3 is CASSQDLGQGGSSGSNEQFF.

V and J are TRBV4-2 and TRBJ2-7; TCRdb selects TRBD2, and the lack of DNA leaves this call unchecked. The CDR3 totals 16 residues. Germline V lookup: CDR1 LGHNA, CDR2 YNFKEQ. This chain's CDR3 is CASSQQLTSGSYEQYF.

CDR3 amino acids: CSARATQGANNEQFF. The chain couples TRBV20-1 to TRBJ2-1; as DNA is missing, the TRBD1 call by TCRdb cannot be tested. This CDR3 region has 15 residues. CDR1 and CDR2 from the germline V gene are DFQATT and SNEGSKA (reference sequence).

The chain employs TRBV5-1 and TRBJ1-1; lacking DNA, the TRBD1 call made by TCRdb goes unchecked. Germline CDR1 SGHRS, CDR2 YFSETQ. CDR3 length: 14 residues. The CDR3 loop reads CASSPGARGTEAFF.

The chain employs TRBV5-6 and TRBJ2-1; TCRdb's D gene call, TRBD2, goes unchecked for lack of DNA. The CDR3 consists of 16 residues. Germline V gene sequence: CDR1 SGHDT, CDR2 YYEEEE. CDR3 sequence: CASSLEGSGRINEQFF. The complete variable domain, with remaining parts taken from reference TRBV5-6 and TRBJ2-1, reads DAGVTQSPTHLIKTRGQQVTLRCSPKSGHDTVSWYQQALGQGPQFIFQYYEEEERQRGNFPDRFSGHQFPNYSSELNVNALLLGDSALYLCASSLEGSGRINEQFFGPGTRLTVL.

The chain links TRBV20-1 to TRBJ2-4; lacking DNA, the TRBD1 call made by TCRdb goes unchecked. Per the germline V gene, CDR1 is DFQATT and CDR2 is SNEGSKA (reference sequence). The CDR3 spans 16 residues. The CDR3: CSATRPGARAKNIQYF.

The genes are TRBV4-2 and TRBJ2-1; TCRdb's D gene call, TRBD2, goes unchecked for lack of DNA. The CDR3 has 22 amino acids. Germline assignment: CDR1 LGHNA and CDR2 YNFKEQ. The CDR3 protein is CASTHRAVRGTSGTSSYNEQFF.

CDR3 residues: CSVEGFYRLSTEAFF. The J gene is TRBJ1-1, the V gene TRBV29-1; TCRdb outputs TRBD1, but without DNA this stays unchecked. The CDR3 is made up of 15 amino acids. Germline V gene data show CDR1 as SQVTM and CDR2 as ANQGSEA.

The chain couples TRBV28 to TRBJ2-1; the TCRdb call, TRBD1, lacks DNA for checking. Germline CDR1 and CDR2: MDHEN and SYDVKM. The CDR3 has 13 residues. The chain's CDR3 is CASSPPGFNEQFF.